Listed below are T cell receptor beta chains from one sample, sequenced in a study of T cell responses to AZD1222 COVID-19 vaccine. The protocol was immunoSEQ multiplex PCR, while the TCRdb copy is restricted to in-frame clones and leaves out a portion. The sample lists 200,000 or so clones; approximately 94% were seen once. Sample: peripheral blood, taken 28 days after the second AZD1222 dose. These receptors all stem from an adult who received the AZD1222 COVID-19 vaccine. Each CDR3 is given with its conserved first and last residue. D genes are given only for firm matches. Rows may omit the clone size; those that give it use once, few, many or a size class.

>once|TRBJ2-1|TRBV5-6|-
CASSQTKSSYNEQFF
TGTGCCAGCAGCCAAACCAAAAGCTCCTACAATGAGCAGTTCTTC
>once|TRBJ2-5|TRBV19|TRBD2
CASSQTGTRQETQYF
TGTGCCAGTAGTCAAACCGGGACTAGACAAGAGACCCAGTACTTC
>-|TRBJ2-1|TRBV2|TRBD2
CASSGPGGAYNEQFF
TGTGCCAGCAGTGGACCGGGGGGGGCCTACAATGAGCAGTTCTTC
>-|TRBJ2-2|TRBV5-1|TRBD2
CASSPRRVSGGSNTGELFF
TGCGCCAGCAGCCCAAGGAGGGTGAGCGGGGGCTCCAACACCGGGGAGCTGTTTTTT
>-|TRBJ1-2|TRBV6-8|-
CASSYDAGRNHGYTF
TGTGCCAGCAGTTACGACGCAGGAAGGAACCATGGCTACACCTTC
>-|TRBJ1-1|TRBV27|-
CASNPTQVGRAEAFF
TGTGCCAGCAATCCGACACAGGTCGGGAGGGCTGAAGCTTTCTTT
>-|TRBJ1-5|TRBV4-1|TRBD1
CASSPRQGTNQPQHF
TGCGCCAGCAGCCCACGACAGGGTACCAATCAGCCCCAGCATTTT
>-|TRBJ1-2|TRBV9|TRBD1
CASSLQTGGNYGYTF
TGTGCCAGCAGCTTACAGACAGGGGGGAACTATGGCTACACCTTC
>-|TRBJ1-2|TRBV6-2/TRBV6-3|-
CASSYRTVNYGYTF
TGTGCCAGCAGTTACCGGACAGTTAACTATGGCTACACCTTC
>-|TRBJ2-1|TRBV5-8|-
CASSLSRGRDEQFF
TGTGCCAGCAGCTTGAGCAGGGGAAGGGACGAGCAGTTCTTC
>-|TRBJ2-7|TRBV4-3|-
CASSQSLTGTKGYEQYF
TGCGCCAGCAGCCAATCCCTAACAGGGACAAAGGGCTACGAGCAGTACTTC
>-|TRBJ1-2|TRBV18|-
CASSPGPAINYGYTF
TGTGCCAGCTCACCAGGGCCAGCTATTAACTATGGCTACACCTTC
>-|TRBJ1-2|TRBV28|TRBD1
CASSFYRGDGYTF
TGTGCCAGCAGTTTTTACAGGGGAGATGGCTACACCTTC
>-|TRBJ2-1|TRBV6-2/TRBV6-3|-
CASSYQTGSLTGYNEQFF
TGTGCCAGCAGTTACCAAACAGGCTCATTAACAGGCTACAATGAGCAGTTCTTC
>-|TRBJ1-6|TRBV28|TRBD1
CASRGRTGGLSYNSPLHF
TGTGCCAGCAGGGGGAGGACAGGGGGTTTGTCCTATAATTCACCCCTCCACTTT
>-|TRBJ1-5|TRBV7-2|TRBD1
CASSGTGGWGNQPQHF
TGTGCCAGCAGCGGAACAGGGGGCTGGGGCAATCAGCCCCAGCATTTT
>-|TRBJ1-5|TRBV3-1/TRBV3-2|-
CASSPDPSNQPQHF
TGTGCCAGCAGCCCAGACCCTAGCAATCAGCCCCAGCATTTT
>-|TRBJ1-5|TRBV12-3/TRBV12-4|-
CASSLERGQPQHF
TGTGCCAGCAGTTTGGAACGCGGTCAGCCCCAGCATTTT
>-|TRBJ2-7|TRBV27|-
CASSHGGYGTYEQYF
TGTGCCAGCAGTCATGGGGGGTACGGAACCTACGAGCAGTACTTC
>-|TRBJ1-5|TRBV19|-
CASSITGNNQPQHF
TGTGCCAGTAGTATCACAGGAAACAATCAGCCCCAGCATTTT
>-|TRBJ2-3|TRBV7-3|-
CASSLTGTPSTDTQYF
TGTGCCAGCAGCTTGACCGGGACACCTAGCACAGATACGCAGTATTTT
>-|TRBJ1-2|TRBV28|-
CASSNKGPFYGYTF
TGTGCCAGCAGTAACAAGGGACCATTCTATGGCTACACCTTC